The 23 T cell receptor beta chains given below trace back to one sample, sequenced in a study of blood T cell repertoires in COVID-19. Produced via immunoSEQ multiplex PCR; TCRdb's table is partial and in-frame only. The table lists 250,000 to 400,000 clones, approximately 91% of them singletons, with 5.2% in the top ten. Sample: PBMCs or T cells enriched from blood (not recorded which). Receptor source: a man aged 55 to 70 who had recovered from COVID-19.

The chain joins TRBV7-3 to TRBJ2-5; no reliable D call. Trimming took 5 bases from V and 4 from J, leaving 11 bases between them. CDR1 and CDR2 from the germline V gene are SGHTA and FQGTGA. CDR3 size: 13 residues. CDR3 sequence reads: CASSDGSLETQYF. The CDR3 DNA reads TGTGCCAGCAGCGACGGGTCGTTAGAGACCCAGTACTTC. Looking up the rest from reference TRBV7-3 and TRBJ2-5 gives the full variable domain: GAGVSQTPSNKVTEKGKYVELRCDPISGHTALYWYRQSLGQGPEFLIYFQGTGAADDSGLPNDRFFAVRPEGSVSTLKIQRTERGDSAVYLCASSDGSLETQYFGPGTRLLVL.

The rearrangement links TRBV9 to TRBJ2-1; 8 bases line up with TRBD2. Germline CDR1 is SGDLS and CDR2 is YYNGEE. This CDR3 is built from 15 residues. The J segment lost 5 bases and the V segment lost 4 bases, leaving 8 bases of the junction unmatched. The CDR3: CASSFSGNTNNEQFF. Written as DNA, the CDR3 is TGTGCCAGCAGCTTTAGCGGGAACACAAACAATGAGCAGTTCTTC.

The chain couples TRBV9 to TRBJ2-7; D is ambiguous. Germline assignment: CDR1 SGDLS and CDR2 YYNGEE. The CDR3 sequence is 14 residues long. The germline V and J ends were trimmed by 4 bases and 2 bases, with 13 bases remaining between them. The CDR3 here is CASSPAVDPYEQYF. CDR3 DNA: TGTGCCAGCAGCCCCGCGGTGGATCCCTACGAGCAGTACTTC. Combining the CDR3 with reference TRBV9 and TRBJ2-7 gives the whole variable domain DSGVTQTPKHLITATGQRVTLRCSPRSGDLSVYWYQQSLDQGLQFLIQYYNGEERAKGNILERFSAQQFPDLHSELNLSSLELGDSALYFCASSPAVDPYEQYFGPGTRLTVT.

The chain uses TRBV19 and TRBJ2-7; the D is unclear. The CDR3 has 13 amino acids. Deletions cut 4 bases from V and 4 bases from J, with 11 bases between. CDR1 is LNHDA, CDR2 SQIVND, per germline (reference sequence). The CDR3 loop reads CASSTIIWYEQYF. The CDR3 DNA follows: TGTGCCAGTAGTACTATTATATGGTACGAGCAGTACTTC.

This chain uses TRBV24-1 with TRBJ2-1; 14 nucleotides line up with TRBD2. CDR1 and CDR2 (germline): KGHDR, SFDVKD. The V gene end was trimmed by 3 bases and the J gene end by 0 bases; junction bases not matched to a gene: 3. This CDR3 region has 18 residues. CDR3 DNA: TGTGCCACCAGTGATACCGGGACTAGCGGGAGCTCCTACAATGAGCAGTTCTTC. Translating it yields CATSDTGTSGSSYNEQFF.

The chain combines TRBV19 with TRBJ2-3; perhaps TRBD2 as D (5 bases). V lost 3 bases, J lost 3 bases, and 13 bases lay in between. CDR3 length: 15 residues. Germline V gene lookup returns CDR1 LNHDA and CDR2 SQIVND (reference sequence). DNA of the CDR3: TGTGCCAGTAGTATGTGGCGGGTGGGGACAGATACGCAGTATTTT. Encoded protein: CASSMWRVGTDTQYF.

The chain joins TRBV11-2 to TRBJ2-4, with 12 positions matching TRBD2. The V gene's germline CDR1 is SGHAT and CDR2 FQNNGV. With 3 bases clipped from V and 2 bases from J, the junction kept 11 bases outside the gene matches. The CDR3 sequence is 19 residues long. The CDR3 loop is CASSFPASGRAIPKNIQYF. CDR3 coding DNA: TGTGCCAGCAGCTTCCCGGCTAGCGGGAGGGCAATCCCCAAAAACATTCAGTACTTC.

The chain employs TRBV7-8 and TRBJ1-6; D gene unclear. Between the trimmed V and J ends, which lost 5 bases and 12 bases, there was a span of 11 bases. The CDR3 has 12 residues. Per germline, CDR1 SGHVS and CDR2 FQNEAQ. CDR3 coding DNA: TGTGCCAGCAGCCTGTACTTCGGACCCCTCCACTTT. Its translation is CASSLYFGPLHF.

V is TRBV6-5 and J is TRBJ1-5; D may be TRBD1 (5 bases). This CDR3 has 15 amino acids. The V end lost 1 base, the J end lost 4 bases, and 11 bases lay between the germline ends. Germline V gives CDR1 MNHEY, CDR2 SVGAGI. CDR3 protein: CASSYYRGGNQPQHF. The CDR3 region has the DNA TGTGCCAGCAGTTACTATAGGGGTGGTAATCAGCCCCAGCATTTT.

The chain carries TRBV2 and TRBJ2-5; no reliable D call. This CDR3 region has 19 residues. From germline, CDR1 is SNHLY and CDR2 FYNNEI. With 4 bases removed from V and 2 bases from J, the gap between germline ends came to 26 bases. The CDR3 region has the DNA TGTGCCAGCAGTGCCCATCCCCTGTCGATATCAGGAAATCAAGAGACCCAGTACTTC. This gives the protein CASSAHPLSISGNQETQYF.

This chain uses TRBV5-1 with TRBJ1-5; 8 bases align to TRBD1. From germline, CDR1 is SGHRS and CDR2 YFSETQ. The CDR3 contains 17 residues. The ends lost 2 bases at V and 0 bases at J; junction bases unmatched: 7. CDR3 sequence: CASSLTGGVDSNQPQHF. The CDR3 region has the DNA TGCGCCAGCAGCTTAACAGGGGGAGTTGATAGCAATCAGCCCCAGCATTTT. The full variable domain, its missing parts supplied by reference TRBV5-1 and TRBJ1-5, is KAGVTQTPRYLIKTRGQQVTLSCSPISGHRSVSWYQQTPGQGLQFLFEYFSETQRNKGNFPGRFSGRQFSNSRSEMNVSTLELGDSALYLCASSLTGGVDSNQPQHFGDGTRLSIL.

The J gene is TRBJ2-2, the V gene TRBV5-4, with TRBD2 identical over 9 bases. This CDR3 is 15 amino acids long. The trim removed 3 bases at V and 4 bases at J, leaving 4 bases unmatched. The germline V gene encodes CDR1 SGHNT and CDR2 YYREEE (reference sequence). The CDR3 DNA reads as TGTGCCAGCAGCTCCCTAGCGGGAAGCACCGGGGAGCTGTTTTTT. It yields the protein CASSSLAGSTGELFF.

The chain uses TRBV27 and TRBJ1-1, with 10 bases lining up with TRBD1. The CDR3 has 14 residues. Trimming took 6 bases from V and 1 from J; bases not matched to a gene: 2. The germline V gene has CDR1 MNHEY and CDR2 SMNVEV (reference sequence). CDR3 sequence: CASRGDRGNTEAFF. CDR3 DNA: TGTGCCAGCAGAGGGGACAGGGGGAACACTGAAGCTTTCTTT.

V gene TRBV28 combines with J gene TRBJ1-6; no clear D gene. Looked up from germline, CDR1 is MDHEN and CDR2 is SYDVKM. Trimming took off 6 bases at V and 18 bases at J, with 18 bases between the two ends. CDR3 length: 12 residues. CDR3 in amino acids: CASSAGPIFPHF. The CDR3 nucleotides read TGTGCCAGCAGCGCGGGCCCGATTTTTCCCCACTTT.

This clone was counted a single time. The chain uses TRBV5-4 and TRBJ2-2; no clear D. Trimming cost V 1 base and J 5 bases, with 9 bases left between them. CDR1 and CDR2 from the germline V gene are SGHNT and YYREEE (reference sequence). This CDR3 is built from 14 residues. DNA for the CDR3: TGTGCCAGCAGCTTGAATGGCATAACCGGGGAGCTGTTTTTT. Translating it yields CASSLNGITGELFF.

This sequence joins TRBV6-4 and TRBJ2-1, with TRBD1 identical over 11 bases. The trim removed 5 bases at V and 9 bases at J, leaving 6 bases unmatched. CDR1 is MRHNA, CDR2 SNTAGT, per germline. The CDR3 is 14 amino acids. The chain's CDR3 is CASSRTGGLGEQFF. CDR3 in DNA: TGTGCCAGCAGTCGGACAGGGGGCTTAGGTGAGCAGTTCTTC.

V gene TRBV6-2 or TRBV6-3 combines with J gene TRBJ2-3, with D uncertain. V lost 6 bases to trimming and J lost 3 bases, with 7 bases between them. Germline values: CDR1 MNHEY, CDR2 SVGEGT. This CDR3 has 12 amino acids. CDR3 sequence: CASSRRTDTQYF. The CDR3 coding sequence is TGTGCCAGCAGCAGGCGGACAGATACGCAGTATTTT.

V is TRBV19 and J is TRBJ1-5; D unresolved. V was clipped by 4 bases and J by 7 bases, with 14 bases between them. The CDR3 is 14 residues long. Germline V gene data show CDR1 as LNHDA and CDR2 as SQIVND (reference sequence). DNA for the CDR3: TGTGCCAGTAGTACCCCCAGTGAGGGACAGCCCCAGCATTTT. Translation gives CASSTPSEGQPQHF. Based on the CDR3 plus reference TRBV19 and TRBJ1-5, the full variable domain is DGGITQSPKYLFRKEGQNVTLSCEQNLNHDAMYWYRQDPGQGLRLIYYSQIVNDFQKGDIAEGYSVSREKKESFPLTVTSAQKNPTAFYLCASSTPSEGQPQHFGDGTRLSIL.

The CDR3 is CASSPPVRGNTETQYF. The CDR3 coding sequence is TGTGCCAGCAGTCCGCCCGTCCGGGGTAATACGGAGACCCAGTACTTC. J is TRBJ2-5 and V is TRBV28, with D tentatively TRBD2 (5 bases). CDR3 length: 16 residues. Germline lookup yields CDR1 MDHEN and CDR2 SYDVKM. The V end lost 5 bases, the J end lost 5 bases, and 21 bases lay between the germline ends.

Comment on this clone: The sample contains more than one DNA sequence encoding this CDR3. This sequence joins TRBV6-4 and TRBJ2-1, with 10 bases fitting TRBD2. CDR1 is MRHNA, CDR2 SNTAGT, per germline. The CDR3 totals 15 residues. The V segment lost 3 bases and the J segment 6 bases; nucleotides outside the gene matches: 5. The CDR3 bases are TGTGCCAGCAGTGAAAGAGCTAGCGGGAGCAATGAGCAGTTCTTC. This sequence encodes CASSERASGSNEQFF.

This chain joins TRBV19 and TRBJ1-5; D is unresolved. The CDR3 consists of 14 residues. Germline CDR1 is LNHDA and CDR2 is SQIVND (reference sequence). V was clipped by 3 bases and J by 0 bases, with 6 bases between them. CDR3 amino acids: CASSMFISNQPQHF. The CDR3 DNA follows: TGTGCCAGTAGTATGTTTATTAGCAATCAGCCCCAGCATTTT. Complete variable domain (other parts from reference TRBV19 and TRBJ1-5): DGGITQSPKYLFRKEGQNVTLSCEQNLNHDAMYWYRQDPGQGLRLIYYSQIVNDFQKGDIAEGYSVSREKKESFPLTVTSAQKNPTAFYLCASSMFISNQPQHFGDGTRLSIL.

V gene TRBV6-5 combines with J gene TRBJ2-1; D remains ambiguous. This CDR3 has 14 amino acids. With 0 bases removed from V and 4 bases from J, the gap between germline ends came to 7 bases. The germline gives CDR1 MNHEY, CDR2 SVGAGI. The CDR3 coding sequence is TGTGCCAGCAGTTACTCGACAAGTTACAATGAGCAGTTCTTC. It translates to CASSYSTSYNEQFF.

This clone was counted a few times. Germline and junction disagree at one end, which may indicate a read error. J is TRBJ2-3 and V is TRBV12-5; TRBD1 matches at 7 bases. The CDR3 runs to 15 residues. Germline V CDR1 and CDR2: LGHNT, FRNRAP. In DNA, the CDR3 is TGTGCTAGTGGATTGGGGACAGCCTTCACAGATACGCAGTATTTT. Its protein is CASGLGTAFTDTQYF.